This TCR beta chain was captured in a study of blood T cell repertoires in COVID-19. Study overall: Whether acute or convalescent, the COVID-19 samples came from the United States, Italy and Spain.

Assay: immunoSEQ multiplex PCR; the TCRdb copy retains only in-frame clones and omits some. The table includes about 220,000 clones, around 80% detected once. CDR1 is KGHDR, CDR2 SFDVKD, per germline. The CDR3 consists of 14 residues. V was trimmed by 6 bases and J by 2 bases, leaving 11 bases between them. The chain is built from TRBV24-1 and TRBJ2-3; a possible D gene is TRBD1 (6 bases). The sample taken for sequencing was peripheral blood. This sequence was found in a woman in her seventies with acute or convalescent COVID-19. DNA of the CDR3: TGTGCCACCAGTTCCTGGGACAACACAGATACGCAGTATTTT. This gives the protein CATSSWDNTDTQYF.